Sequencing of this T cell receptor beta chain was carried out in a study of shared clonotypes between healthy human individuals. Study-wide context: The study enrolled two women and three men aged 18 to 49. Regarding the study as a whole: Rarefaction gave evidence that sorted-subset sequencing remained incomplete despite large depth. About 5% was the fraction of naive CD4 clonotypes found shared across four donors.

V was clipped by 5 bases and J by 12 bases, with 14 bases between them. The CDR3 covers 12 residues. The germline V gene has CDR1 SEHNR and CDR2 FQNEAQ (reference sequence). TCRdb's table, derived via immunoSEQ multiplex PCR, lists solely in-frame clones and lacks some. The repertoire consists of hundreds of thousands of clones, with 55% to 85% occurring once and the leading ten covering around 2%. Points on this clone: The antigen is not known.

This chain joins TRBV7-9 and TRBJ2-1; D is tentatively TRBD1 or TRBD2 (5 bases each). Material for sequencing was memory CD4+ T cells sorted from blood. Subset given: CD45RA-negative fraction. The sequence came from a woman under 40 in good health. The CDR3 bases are TGTGCCAGCAGCATGAGGGACCTTGGGCAGTTCTTC. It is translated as CASSMRDLGQFF.